This entry features one T cell receptor beta chain sequence. Its antigen remains unknown. The sample comes from a study of T cell repertoires in cytomegalovirus infection. Study as a whole: Public TCR beta signatures were indicative of both CMV infection and a matching HLA type. Study observations and caveats: Adding up the frequency of public TCR beta families identified people who carried CMV plus the relevant HLA. The ex vivo response was dominated by HLA-C-restricted CMV-specific TCR beta clonotypes.

Deletions cut 7 bases from V and 7 bases from J, with 16 bases between. The CDR3 runs to 12 residues. Looked up from germline, CDR1 is DFQATT and CDR2 is SNEGSKA (reference sequence). TCRdb independently ran MiXCR on the reads; one entry per CDR3 protein. In the table there are around 130,000 distinct CDR3 sequences, approximately 9.2% of which are singletons. Material: PBMCs. This sequence originates from a human donor in good health (CMV status not recorded). Some clones in this sample may be carry-over from other donors' samples. The chain employs TRBV20-1 and TRBJ1-2; D is uncertain. CDR3 sequence (DNA): TGCAGTGGACGAGGGAATGAAGCTGGCTACACCTTC. Translated: CSGRGNEAGYTF.